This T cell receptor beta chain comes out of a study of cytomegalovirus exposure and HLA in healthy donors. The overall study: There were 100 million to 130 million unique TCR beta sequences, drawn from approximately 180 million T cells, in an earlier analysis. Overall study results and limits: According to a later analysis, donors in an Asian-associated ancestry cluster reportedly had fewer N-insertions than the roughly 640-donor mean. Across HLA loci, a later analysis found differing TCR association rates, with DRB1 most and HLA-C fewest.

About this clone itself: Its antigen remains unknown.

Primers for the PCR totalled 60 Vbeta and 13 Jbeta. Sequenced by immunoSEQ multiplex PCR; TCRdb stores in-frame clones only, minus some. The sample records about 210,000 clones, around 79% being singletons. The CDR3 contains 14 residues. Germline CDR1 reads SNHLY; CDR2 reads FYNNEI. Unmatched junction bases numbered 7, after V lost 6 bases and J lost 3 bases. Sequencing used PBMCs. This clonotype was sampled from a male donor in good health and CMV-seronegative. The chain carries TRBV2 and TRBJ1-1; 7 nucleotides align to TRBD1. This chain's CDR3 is CASRYRGEDTEAFF. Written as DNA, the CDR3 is TGTGCCAGCAGATACAGGGGAGAGGACACTGAAGCTTTCTTT. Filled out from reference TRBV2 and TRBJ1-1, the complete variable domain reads EPEVTQTPSHQVTQMGQEVILRCVPISNHLYFYWYRQILGQKVEFLVSFYNNEISEKSEIFDDQFSVERPDGSNFTLKIRSTKLEDSAMYFCASRYRGEDTEAFFGQGTRLTVV.